This T cell receptor (beta chain) was profiled in a study of T cell changes during pregnancy in multiple sclerosis. TCRdb keeps only in-frame clones here, not all; method: immunoSEQ multiplex PCR. The sample shows more than 50,000 clones, 90% of them seen only once. The CDR3 extends over 16 amino acids. V shed 5 bases, J shed 1 base, and the junction held 9 bases outside the gene matches. Germline-derived CDR1 and CDR2 are SQVTM and ANQGSEA. This receptor was identified in a female donor in good health, enrolled as a control in a pregnancy study. The chain is built from TRBV29-1 and TRBJ2-1; 9 bases line up with TRBD1. Sample: peripheral blood, taken in the first trimester of pregnancy. This chain's CDR3 is CSVREQGARSYNEQFF. For the CDR3, the DNA is TGCAGCGTTAGGGAACAGGGGGCCAGGTCCTACAATGAGCAGTTCTTC.